The rows below give T cell receptor beta chains drawn from one sample of a study of blood T cell repertoires in COVID-19. Here immunoSEQ multiplex PCR was the method, and the copy in TCRdb shows in-frame clones only, minus some. There are about 500,000 clones in the sample; 87% occur only once, and roughly 0.7% lies in the top ten. Material: PBMCs or T cells enriched from blood (not recorded which). Source of these receptors: a woman aged 18-30 years who had recovered from COVID-19. The CDR3 runs from the conserved cysteine through the conserved F or W. The order of the fields is J gene, clone size, D gene, V gene, CDR3 protein, CDR3 DNA. The D gene is left open where the match is weak. Some rows mark clone size as missing; the rest say once, few, many or name a class of expanded clone.

j_gene: TRBJ1-5
abundance: .
d_gene: TRBD1
v_gene: TRBV5-1
CDR3aa: CASSWTGGNQPQHF
CDR3nt: TGCGCCAGCAGCTGGACAGGGGGCAATCAGCCCCAGCATTTT

j_gene: TRBJ1-5
abundance: .
d_gene: TRBD1
v_gene: TRBV10-2
CDR3aa: CASRDRPGAGNQPQHF
CDR3nt: TGCGCCAGCAGGGACAGGCCTGGTGCTGGCAATCAGCCCCAGCATTTT

j_gene: TRBJ2-2
abundance: .
d_gene: .
v_gene: TRBV7-3
CDR3aa: CASSLDHNGELFF
CDR3nt: TGTGCCAGCAGCTTAGATCACAACGGGGAGCTGTTTTTT

j_gene: TRBJ2-5
abundance: .
d_gene: .
v_gene: TRBV5-6
CDR3aa: CASSLGLIGDQETQYF
CDR3nt: TGTGCCAGCAGCTTGGGCCTCATAGGGGACCAAGAGACCCAGTACTTC

j_gene: TRBJ2-1
abundance: .
d_gene: .
v_gene: TRBV7-2
CDR3aa: CASRLAPDLYNEQFF
CDR3nt: TGTGCCAGCAGACTAGCCCCAGATCTCTACAATGAGCAGTTCTTC

j_gene: TRBJ2-7
abundance: .
d_gene: .
v_gene: TRBV24-1
CDR3aa: CATNGGDSSSYEQYF
CDR3nt: TGTGCCACCAATGGAGGGGACAGTTCTTCCTACGAGCAGTACTTC

j_gene: TRBJ2-7
abundance: .
d_gene: TRBD1
v_gene: TRBV30
CDR3aa: CAWSGTDYEQYF
CDR3nt: TGTGCCTGGTCCGGGACAGACTACGAGCAGTACTTC

j_gene: TRBJ2-5
abundance: .
d_gene: TRBD2
v_gene: TRBV19
CDR3aa: CASRRLAGGLETQYF
CDR3nt: TGTGCCAGTAGACGACTAGCGGGGGGGTTGGAGACCCAGTACTTC

j_gene: TRBJ2-7
abundance: once
d_gene: TRBD1
v_gene: TRBV7-6
CDR3aa: CASSLGSGGGFEQYF
CDR3nt: TGTGCCAGCAGCTTGGGCTCAGGGGGCGGCTTCGAGCAGTACTTC

j_gene: TRBJ1-4
abundance: few
d_gene: .
v_gene: TRBV7-9
CDR3aa: CASSSGGKLFF
CDR3nt: TGTGCCAGCAGCTCGGGGGGAAAACTGTTTTTT

j_gene: TRBJ1-2
abundance: .
d_gene: TRBD1
v_gene: TRBV2
CDR3aa: CASSEGDREGYTF
CDR3nt: TGTGCCAGCAGTGAAGGGGACAGGGAAGGCTACACCTTC

j_gene: TRBJ2-1
abundance: .
d_gene: .
v_gene: TRBV7-8
CDR3aa: CASSIGLYNEQFF
CDR3nt: TGTGCCAGCAGCATCGGACTTTACAATGAGCAGTTCTTC

j_gene: TRBJ2-2
abundance: .
d_gene: TRBD1
v_gene: TRBV27
CDR3aa: CASSSLSGQGSGELFF
CDR3nt: TGTGCCAGCAGTTCGCTCTCGGGACAGGGAAGCGGGGAGCTGTTTTTT

j_gene: TRBJ1-5
abundance: .
d_gene: TRBD1
v_gene: TRBV19
CDR3aa: CASSTQGAFQPQHF
CDR3nt: TGTGCCAGTAGTACACAGGGGGCGTTTCAGCCCCAGCATTTT

j_gene: TRBJ1-1
abundance: .
d_gene: .
v_gene: TRBV6-5
CDR3aa: CASSRGVNTEAFF
CDR3nt: TGTGCCAGCAGCCGCGGAGTAAACACTGAAGCTTTCTTT

j_gene: TRBJ2-4
abundance: few
d_gene: TRBD2
v_gene: TRBV3-1/TRBV3-2
CDR3aa: CASSPTGLAGALAKNIQYF
CDR3nt: TGTGCCAGCAGCCCCACCGGACTAGCGGGGGCACTAGCCAAAAACATTCAGTACTTC

j_gene: TRBJ2-2
abundance: .
d_gene: .
v_gene: TRBV2
CDR3aa: CASSEDWSSGELFF
CDR3nt: TGTGCCAGCAGTGAAGATTGGAGCTCCGGGGAGCTGTTTTTT

j_gene: TRBJ1-3
abundance: .
d_gene: TRBD1
v_gene: TRBV4-1
CDR3aa: CASSRLQGYSGNTIYF
CDR3nt: TGCGCCAGCAGCCGCCTACAGGGGTACTCTGGAAACACCATATATTTT

j_gene: TRBJ2-2
abundance: .
d_gene: TRBD1
v_gene: TRBV29-1
CDR3aa: CSGGQGASNGELFF
CDR3nt: TGCAGCGGGGGACAGGGGGCCAGTAACGGGGAGCTGTTTTTT

j_gene: TRBJ1-3
abundance: .
d_gene: .
v_gene: TRBV5-1
CDR3aa: CASSLQGSGNTIYF
CDR3nt: TGCGCCAGCAGCTTACAGGGCTCTGGAAACACCATATATTTT

j_gene: TRBJ2-3
abundance: .
d_gene: TRBD2
v_gene: TRBV5-1
CDR3aa: CASSFVTSGGAWADTQYF
CDR3nt: TGCGCCAGCAGCTTTGTGACTAGCGGGGGGGCATGGGCAGATACGCAGTATTTT

j_gene: TRBJ2-7
abundance: .
d_gene: TRBD1
v_gene: TRBV5-1
CDR3aa: CASSLAGTGDEQYF
CDR3nt: TGCGCCAGCAGCTTGGCCGGGACAGGCGACGAGCAGTACTTC

j_gene: TRBJ1-1
abundance: .
d_gene: TRBD1
v_gene: TRBV10-2
CDR3aa: CASYRGPTLNTEAFF
CDR3nt: TGCGCCAGTTACAGGGGCCCGACCCTGAACACTGAAGCTTTCTTT

j_gene: TRBJ2-5
abundance: .
d_gene: TRBD2
v_gene: TRBV27
CDR3aa: CASSLLAGGETQYF
CDR3nt: TGTGCCAGCAGTTTATTGGCCGGGGGGGAGACCCAGTACTTC

j_gene: TRBJ1-4
abundance: .
d_gene: .
v_gene: TRBV2
CDR3aa: CASSLEGGEKLFF
CDR3nt: TGTGCCAGCAGTCTTGAGGGAGGCGAAAAACTGTTTTTT

j_gene: TRBJ2-5
abundance: once
d_gene: .
v_gene: TRBV5-1
CDR3aa: CASSSSTGYQETQYF
CDR3nt: TGCGCCAGCAGCTCTTCAACAGGGTACCAAGAGACCCAGTACTTC

j_gene: TRBJ1-3
abundance: .
d_gene: .
v_gene: TRBV5-1
CDR3aa: CASSTADTASGNTIYF
CDR3nt: TGCGCCAGCAGCACCGCGGACACCGCCTCTGGAAACACCATATATTTT

j_gene: TRBJ1-1
abundance: .
d_gene: .
v_gene: TRBV16
CDR3aa: CASSGHLKNTEAFF
CDR3nt: TGTGCCAGCAGCGGGCACCTAAAGAACACTGAAGCTTTCTTT

j_gene: TRBJ2-7
abundance: .
d_gene: .
v_gene: TRBV10-3
CDR3aa: CAIRGGQSSYEQYF
CDR3nt: TGTGCCATCAGGGGTGGACAGAGCTCCTACGAGCAGTACTTC

j_gene: TRBJ1-3
abundance: .
d_gene: .
v_gene: TRBV29-1
CDR3aa: CSASAAQVTGNTIYF
CDR3nt: TGCAGCGCCTCAGCCGCGCAGGTTACTGGAAACACCATATATTTT

j_gene: TRBJ1-4
abundance: .
d_gene: .
v_gene: TRBV6-1
CDR3aa: CASSEEVGRGSGKLFF
CDR3nt: TGTGCCAGCAGTGAAGAGGTGGGGAGAGGTTCCGGAAAACTGTTTTTT

j_gene: TRBJ1-4
abundance: few
d_gene: .
v_gene: TRBV4-1
CDR3aa: CASTTTLPLSTNEKLFF
CDR3nt: TGCGCCAGCACGACAACTCTACCGCTTTCAACTAATGAAAAACTGTTTTTT

j_gene: TRBJ1-1
abundance: few
d_gene: TRBD1
v_gene: TRBV2
CDR3aa: CASGGQGYTEAFF
CDR3nt: TGTGCCAGCGGGGGACAGGGATACACTGAAGCTTTCTTT

j_gene: TRBJ2-2
abundance: .
d_gene: TRBD1
v_gene: TRBV5-5
CDR3aa: CASAVGTGGPGELFF
CDR3nt: TGTGCCAGCGCCGTAGGGACAGGGGGCCCCGGGGAGCTGTTTTTT

j_gene: TRBJ1-1
abundance: .
d_gene: .
v_gene: TRBV11-2
CDR3aa: CASSSLSGAGEAFF
CDR3nt: TGTGCCAGCAGCTCCCTTTCAGGGGCTGGTGAAGCTTTCTTT

j_gene: TRBJ1-6
abundance: .
d_gene: TRBD1
v_gene: TRBV2
CDR3aa: CASSRMGQGESPLHF
CDR3nt: TGTGCCAGCAGCCGGATGGGACAGGGAGAATCACCCCTCCACTTT

j_gene: TRBJ1-2
abundance: .
d_gene: TRBD1
v_gene: TRBV7-2
CDR3aa: CASSLRQGGDGYTF
CDR3nt: TGTGCCAGCAGCCTGAGACAGGGAGGCGATGGCTACACCTTC

j_gene: TRBJ1-1
abundance: .
d_gene: .
v_gene: TRBV5-4
CDR3aa: CASSPRISGNTEAFF
CDR3nt: TGTGCCAGCAGCCCTCGTATCTCCGGGAACACTGAAGCTTTCTTT

j_gene: TRBJ2-5
abundance: .
d_gene: .
v_gene: TRBV11-2
CDR3aa: CASSPRTGLGETQYF
CDR3nt: TGTGCCAGCAGCCCCAGAACAGGGCTGGGGGAGACCCAGTACTTC

j_gene: TRBJ1-2
abundance: .
d_gene: TRBD1
v_gene: TRBV4-1
CDR3aa: CASSREGQINGYTF
CDR3nt: TGCGCCAGCAGCCGAGAGGGACAGATCAATGGCTACACCTTC

j_gene: TRBJ2-1
abundance: .
d_gene: TRBD2
v_gene: TRBV18
CDR3aa: CASSPRASGPSAYNEQFF
CDR3nt: TGTGCCAGCTCACCACGGGCTAGCGGGCCGAGCGCCTACAATGAGCAGTTCTTC

j_gene: TRBJ2-3
abundance: .
d_gene: TRBD2
v_gene: TRBV6-2/TRBV6-3
CDR3aa: CASSPPLERGGTDTQYF
CDR3nt: TGTGCCAGCAGTCCGCCACTGGAGCGGGGGGGCACAGATACGCAGTATTTT

j_gene: TRBJ1-6
abundance: few
d_gene: .
v_gene: TRBV5-6
CDR3aa: CASSLEHPNSPLHF
CDR3nt: TGTGCCAGCAGCTTGGAACACCCTAATTCACCCCTCCACTTT

j_gene: TRBJ1-2
abundance: .
d_gene: .
v_gene: TRBV5-4
CDR3aa: CASSLGGPTWGYTF
CDR3nt: TGTGCCAGCAGCTTGGGGGGCCCTACATGGGGCTACACCTTC

j_gene: TRBJ2-6
abundance: .
d_gene: TRBD2
v_gene: TRBV3-1/TRBV3-2
CDR3aa: CASSPGGGANVLTF
CDR3nt: TGTGCCAGCAGCCCGGGGGGTGGGGCCAACGTCCTGACTTTC

j_gene: TRBJ1-2
abundance: .
d_gene: .
v_gene: TRBV6-5
CDR3aa: CASSYGKGNGYTF
CDR3nt: TGTGCCAGCAGTTACGGAAAGGGGAATGGCTACACCTTC

j_gene: TRBJ2-4
abundance: .
d_gene: .
v_gene: TRBV3-1/TRBV3-2
CDR3aa: CASSPRPDSHPKNIQYF
CDR3nt: TGTGCCAGCAGCCCCCGGCCGGACAGTCACCCTAAAAACATTCAGTACTTC

j_gene: TRBJ2-5
abundance: .
d_gene: TRBD2
v_gene: TRBV2
CDR3aa: CASERGVQETQYF
CDR3nt: TGTGCCAGCGAGCGGGGGGTTCAAGAGACCCAGTACTTC

j_gene: TRBJ1-3
abundance: .
d_gene: TRBD1
v_gene: TRBV15
CDR3aa: CATSPLGTGEGSGNTIYF
CDR3nt: TGTGCCACCAGCCCATTAGGAACAGGGGAAGGCTCTGGAAACACCATATATTTT

j_gene: TRBJ2-1
abundance: .
d_gene: .
v_gene: TRBV30
CDR3aa: CAWRGGAYNEQFF
CDR3nt: TGTGCCTGGAGAGGGGGGGCATACAATGAGCAGTTCTTC

j_gene: TRBJ1-2
abundance: .
d_gene: .
v_gene: TRBV9
CDR3aa: CASSAILQGEINYGYTF
CDR3nt: TGTGCCAGCAGCGCCATCCTCCAAGGGGAAATTAACTATGGCTACACCTTC

j_gene: TRBJ2-3
abundance: .
d_gene: .
v_gene: TRBV10-3
CDR3aa: CAISVGATDTQYF
CDR3nt: TGTGCCATCAGTGTAGGAGCGACCGATACGCAGTATTTT

j_gene: TRBJ1-1
abundance: once
d_gene: .
v_gene: TRBV5-4
CDR3aa: CASSRKLQGSTEAFF
CDR3nt: TGTGCCAGCAGCCGTAAACTCCAGGGGAGCACTGAAGCTTTCTTT

j_gene: TRBJ2-1
abundance: .
d_gene: .
v_gene: TRBV7-9
CDR3aa: CASSFLEKGDEQFF
CDR3nt: TGTGCCAGCAGCTTCTTAGAAAAGGGAGATGAGCAGTTCTTC

j_gene: TRBJ2-3
abundance: .
d_gene: TRBD2
v_gene: TRBV7-9
CDR3aa: CASSLVASGGWADTQYF
CDR3nt: TGTGCCAGCAGCTTGGTCGCTAGCGGGGGGTGGGCAGATACGCAGTATTTT

j_gene: TRBJ2-7
abundance: few
d_gene: .
v_gene: TRBV7-5
CDR3aa: CARSLVSRGRTYEQYF
CDR3nt: TGTGCCAGAAGCTTAGTATCCAGGGGACGAACCTACGAGCAGTACTTC

j_gene: TRBJ2-6
abundance: .
d_gene: .
v_gene: TRBV19
CDR3aa: CASSIRDSGANVLTF
CDR3nt: TGTGCCAGTAGTATCAGGGACTCTGGGGCCAACGTCCTGACTTTC

j_gene: TRBJ2-3
abundance: .
d_gene: .
v_gene: TRBV2
CDR3aa: CASSEAGGVAQYF
CDR3nt: TGTGCCAGCAGTGAAGCTGGAGGGGTGGCGCAGTATTTT

j_gene: TRBJ2-1
abundance: .
d_gene: TRBD2
v_gene: TRBV3-1/TRBV3-2
CDR3aa: CASSQDHSGGNEQFF
CDR3nt: TGTGCCAGCAGCCAAGATCACAGCGGGGGGAATGAGCAGTTCTTC

j_gene: TRBJ2-7
abundance: .
d_gene: TRBD1
v_gene: TRBV15
CDR3aa: CATGAGRGLREQYF
CDR3nt: TGTGCCACCGGGGCGGGTAGGGGGCTTCGCGAGCAGTACTTC